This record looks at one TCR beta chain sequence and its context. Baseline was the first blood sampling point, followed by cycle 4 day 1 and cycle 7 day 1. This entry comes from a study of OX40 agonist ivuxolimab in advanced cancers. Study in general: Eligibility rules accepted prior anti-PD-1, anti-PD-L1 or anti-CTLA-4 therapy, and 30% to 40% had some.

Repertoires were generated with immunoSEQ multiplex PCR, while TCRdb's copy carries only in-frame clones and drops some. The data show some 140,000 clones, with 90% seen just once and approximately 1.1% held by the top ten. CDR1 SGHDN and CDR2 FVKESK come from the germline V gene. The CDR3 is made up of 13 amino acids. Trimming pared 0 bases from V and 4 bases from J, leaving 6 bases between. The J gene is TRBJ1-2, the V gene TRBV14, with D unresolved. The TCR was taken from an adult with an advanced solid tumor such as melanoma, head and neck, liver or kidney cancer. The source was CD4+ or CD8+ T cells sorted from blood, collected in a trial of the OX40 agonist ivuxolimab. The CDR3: CASSQDRSYGYTF. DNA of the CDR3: TGTGCCAGCAGCCAAGACAGATCCTATGGCTACACCTTC.